This T cell receptor (beta chain) was sequenced in a study of blood T cells in healthy people across ages. Points from the study as a whole: Possibly confounding the expanded clonotype changes was the fact that donor CMV status was unknown. Researchers said unsorted PBMCs prevented a conclusive naive versus antigen-experienced comparison. When set beside aged donors, long-lived donors presented more naive CD4+ cells and higher diversity.

From germline, CDR1 is MRHNA and CDR2 SNTAGT. CDR3 length: 14 residues. With 0 bases removed from V and 2 bases from J, the gap between germline ends came to 8 bases. In regard to this clonotype: Its antigen is not known.

A second roughly 6 to 12 cycle PCR used barcoded and J-beta primers. Each CDR3 protein gets one entry after TCRdb re-called the 5' RACE reads with MiXCR. This table holds some 670,000 distinct CDR3 sequences, 52% found once. The chain recombines TRBV6-4 with TRBJ2-7; D gene ambiguous. This receptor was identified in a woman over 75 in good health. Sequenced input: blood. The CDR3 region has the DNA TGTGCCAGCAGTGACTCGAAACAGACCTACGAGCAGTACTTC. Amino acids: CASSDSKQTYEQYF.